A single sample gave rise to the 4 T cell receptor beta chains below, sequenced in a study of T cell repertoires in cytomegalovirus infection. TCRdb analysed the reads with MiXCR anew, one entry per CDR3 protein. The table lists 510,000 or so distinct CDR3 sequences, less than 30% of them singletons. The sample consisted of PBMCs. The receptors were sampled from a human donor in good health (CMV status not recorded). Some clones in this sample may be carry-over from other donors' samples.

This clonotype showed up many times. The CDR3 nucleotides read TGTGCCAGCAGCCCGGGACAGACGCGGGGAAACACCATATATTTT. Its protein product is CASSPGQTRGNTIYF. This chain connects TRBV7-2 to TRBJ1-3; 7 positions match TRBD1. V trimming: 5 bases; J trimming: 4 bases; junction bases outside the gene matches: 8. CDR3 size: 15 residues. The V gene's germline CDR1 is SGHTA and CDR2 FQGNSA. The whole variable domain, remainder taken from reference TRBV7-2 and TRBJ1-3, is GAGVSQSPSNKVTEKGKDVELRCDPISGHTALYWYRQSLGQGLEFLIYFQGNSAPDKSGLPSDRFSAERTGGSVSTLTIQRTQQEDSAVYLCASSPGQTRGNTIYFGEGSWLTVV.

V and J are TRBV6-2 or TRBV6-3 and TRBJ2-7; no firm D call. Trimming shortened V by 4 bases and J by 8 bases, and 9 bases separated the two germline ends. The CDR3 covers 11 residues. Germline V CDR1 and CDR2: MNHEY, SVGEGT. Written as DNA, the CDR3 is TGTGCCAGCAGTTCCCCCCGGAAGCAGTACTTC. It encodes CASSSPRKQYF.

This chain connects TRBV6-6 to TRBJ1-4; TRBD1 is a possible D gene (6 bases). The CDR3 totals 12 residues. V was trimmed by 5 bases and J by 15 bases, leaving 16 bases between them. Germline V gives CDR1 MNHNY, CDR2 SVGAGI (reference sequence). The chain's CDR3 is CASSQQGVTVFF. DNA of the CDR3: TGTGCCAGCAGTCAACAGGGTGTCACGGTGTTTTTT.

This clonotype occurred a few times. CDR3: CANSLTGGGGELFF. The CDR3 region has the DNA TGTGCCAACAGCCTGACAGGTGGAGGCGGGGAGCTGTTTTTT. The chain couples TRBV12-3 or TRBV12-4 to TRBJ2-2, with D maybe TRBD1 (6 bases). V lost 10 bases and J lost 7, with 19 bases in between. This CDR3 region has 14 residues.